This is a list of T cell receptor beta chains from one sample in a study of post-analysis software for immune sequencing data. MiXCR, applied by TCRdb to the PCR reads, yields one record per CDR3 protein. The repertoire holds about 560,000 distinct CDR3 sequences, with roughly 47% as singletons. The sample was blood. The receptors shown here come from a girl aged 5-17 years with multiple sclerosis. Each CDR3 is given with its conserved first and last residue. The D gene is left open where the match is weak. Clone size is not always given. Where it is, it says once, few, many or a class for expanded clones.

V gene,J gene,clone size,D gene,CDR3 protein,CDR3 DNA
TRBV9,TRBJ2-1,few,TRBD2,CASSVAGASGSYNEQFF,TGTGCCAGCAGCGTCGCCGGGGCTAGCGGGAGTTACAATGAGCAGTTCTTC
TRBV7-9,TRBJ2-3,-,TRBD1,CASSVTTGITDTQYF,TGTGCCAGCAGCGTAACGACAGGGATCACAGATACGCAGTATTTT
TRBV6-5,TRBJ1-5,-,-,CASSFLLGGQPQHF,TGTGCCAGCAGTTTCCTCCTCGGAGGACAGCCCCAGCATTTT
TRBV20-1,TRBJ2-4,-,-,CSARGIQGVAKNIQYF,TGCAGTGCTAGAGGAATACAGGGAGTAGCCAAAAACATTCAGTACTTC
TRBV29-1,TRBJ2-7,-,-,CSVERTGGTTHPYEQYF,TGCAGCGTTGAAAGGACAGGCGGGACTACCCATCCCTACGAGCAGTACTTC
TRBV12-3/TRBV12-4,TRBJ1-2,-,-,CATYRDYGYTF,TGTGCCACCTACCGGGACTATGGCTACACCTTC
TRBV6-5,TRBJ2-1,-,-,CASSNLRQINNEQFF,TGTGCCAGCAGCAATTTACGGCAAATTAACAATGAGCAGTTCTTC
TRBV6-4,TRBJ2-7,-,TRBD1,CAIRETGQGLYEQYF,TGTGCCATCAGGGAAACGGGACAGGGGCTCTACGAGCAGTACTTC
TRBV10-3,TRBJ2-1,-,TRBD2,CAIRRAARGAGGRDNEQFF,TGTGCCATCAGGAGGGCCGCACGGGGGGCGGGAGGACGCGACAATGAGCAGTTCTTC
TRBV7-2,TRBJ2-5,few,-,CASSLGGGETGGTQYF,TGTGCCAGCAGCTTAGGCGGGGGCGAAACCGGGGGGACCCAGTACTTC
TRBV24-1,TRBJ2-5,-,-,CATSDNRGPLGTQYF,TGTGCCACCAGTGATAACAGAGGACCGTTGGGGACCCAGTACTTC
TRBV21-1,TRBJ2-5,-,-,CASSSPGPFQETQYF,TGTGCCAGCAGCTCCCCAGGCCCTTTCCAAGAGACCCAGTACTTC
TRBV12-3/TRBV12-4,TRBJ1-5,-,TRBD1,CASRPTGKNQPQHF,TGTGCCAGCAGACCGACAGGGAAGAATCAGCCCCAGCATTTT
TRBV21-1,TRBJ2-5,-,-,CASSRGPETQYF,TGTGCCAGCAGCAGGGGGCCAGAGACCCAGTACTTC
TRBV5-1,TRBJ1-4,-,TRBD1,CASSLMGQGELGEKLFF,TGCGCCAGCAGCTTAATGGGACAGGGAGAGTTAGGTGAAAAACTGTTTTTT
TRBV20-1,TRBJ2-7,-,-,CSANRDGETYEQYF,TGCAGTGCTAACCGGGACGGAGAGACCTACGAGCAGTACTTC
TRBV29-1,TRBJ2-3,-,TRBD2,CSVGHPGGDTDTQYF,TGCAGCGTTGGCCATCCGGGAGGTGACACAGATACGCAGTATTTT
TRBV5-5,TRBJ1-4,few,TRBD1,CASSFGTENEKLFF,TGTGCCAGCAGCTTCGGGACAGAAAATGAAAAACTGTTTTTT
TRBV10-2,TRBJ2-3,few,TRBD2,CASSGPGLAGSTQYF,TGCGCCAGCAGTGGCCCGGGACTAGCGGGGTCCACGCAGTATTTT
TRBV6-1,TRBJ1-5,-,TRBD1,CASTGGQGANQPQHF,TGTGCCAGCACCGGGGGACAGGGGGCCAATCAGCCCCAGCATTTT
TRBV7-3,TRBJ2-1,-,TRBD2,CASGGGAANEQFF,TGTGCCAGCGGCGGGGGGGCGGCCAATGAGCAGTTCTTC
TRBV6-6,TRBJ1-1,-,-,CASSPRGEGAFF,TGTGCCAGCAGCCCACGGGGCGAGGGAGCTTTCTTT